This T cell receptor (beta chain) was recorded in a study of Ad26.COV2.S vaccination and SARS-CoV-2 variants. Treatment in this sample: roughly 19 received Ad26.COV2.S at low or high dose, single or two shots; five or six received placebo; per-sample allocation not given. Sampling took place 63 days after the first vaccine or placebo injection. General observations from the study: Comparable non-spike TCR breadth was observed in vaccine and placebo recipients. Responses of spike-specific T cells (both CD8+ and CD4+) reportedly showed substantial breadth after vaccination.

As concerns this clone: Its specificity is unknown.

The assay was immunoSEQ multiplex PCR, and TCRdb's table has in-frame clones only and misses some. The table includes fewer than 800,000 clones, around 92% detected once. The CDR3 consists of 13 residues. Looked up from germline, CDR1 is KGHSH and CDR2 is LQKENI. The ends were cut back, 6 bases at V and 4 bases at J, with 10 bases in the middle. The sample was peripheral blood, taken in a trial of Ad26.COV2.S vaccine versus placebo. The chain has TRBV18 and TRBJ1-5; perhaps TRBD1 as D (6 bases). This receptor was identified in a person aged 18-65 years who received the Ad26.COV2.S COVID-19 vaccine or a placebo. CDR3 sequence: CASSIDRNQPQHF. CDR3 nucleotides: TGTGCCAGCTCCATCGACAGGAATCAGCCCCAGCATTTT.